Included here is one T cell receptor (beta chain) sequence, with context. Its antigen remains unknown. The CDR3 extends over 15 amino acids. Germline-derived CDR1 and CDR2 are MNHEY and SVGAGI. V shed 6 bases and J 0 bases; nucleotides not matched to a gene: 4. Each of the donors was a healthy bone marrow donor. At collection, donors were nominally healthy, but unrecorded immune exposures were probable. These data are taken from a study of cytomegalovirus exposure and HLA in healthy donors. General study results and limits: Links to common viral pathogens appeared, in a later analysis, for several of the most significant clusters.

The study ran its PCR with 60 Vbeta and 13 Jbeta primers. TCRdb's copy holds only in-frame clones and misses some; the assay was immunoSEQ multiplex PCR. The table has under 150,000 clones, approximately 80% seen once. The sequenced material came from PBMCs. The source of this sequence is a boy younger than 10 in good health and CMV-seronegative. The chain combines TRBV6-5 with TRBJ2-7; 11 bases are shared with TRBD2. The CDR3 protein is CASRTSGDSSYEQYV. In nucleotides, the CDR3 is TGTGCCAGCAGGACTAGCGGGGACAGCTCCTACGAGCAGTACGTC.